A single sample is the source of the 20 T cell receptor beta chains below, sequenced in a study of cytomegalovirus exposure and HLA in healthy donors. The repertoire was sequenced with immunoSEQ multiplex PCR; TCRdb's copy has only in-frame clones and lacks some. The data hold around 95,000 clones, with approximately 81% observed a single time. The sample comprised PBMCs. The receptors here all came from a man younger than 30 in good health and CMV-seropositive.

The chain combines TRBV27 with TRBJ2-5; 8 nucleotides agree with TRBD1. V dropped 7 bases and J dropped 4; count of bases not matched to a gene: 8. The germline V gene encodes CDR1 MNHEY and CDR2 SMNVEV (reference sequence). CDR3 length: 14 residues. The CDR3 DNA sequence: TGTGCCAGCACGGACAGGGCCTGGGGAGAGACCCAGTACTTC. It yields the protein CASTDRAWGETQYF.

V usage is TRBV15 and J usage is TRBJ1-4; D is uncertain. The germline CDR1 and CDR2 sequences are LNHNV and YYDKDF (reference sequence). Trimming pared 0 bases from V and 8 bases from J, leaving 16 bases between. This CDR3 contains 16 residues. CDR3 nucleotides: TGTGCCACCAGCAGAGACCTGACAAGCCTTTTCGAAAAACTGTTTTTT. This gives the protein CATSRDLTSLFEKLFF. Using reference TRBV15 and TRBJ1-4 for the parts outside the CDR3, the full variable domain is DAMVIQNPRYQVTQFGKPVTLSCSQTLNHNVMYWYQQKSSQAPKLLFHYYDKDFNNEADTPDNFQSRRPNTSFCFLDIRSPGLGDTAMYLCATSRDLTSLFEKLFFGSGTQLSVL.

V and J are TRBV15 and TRBJ2-7; tentatively, D is TRBD1 (6 bases). The CDR3 consists of 14 residues. In germline, CDR1 is LNHNV, CDR2 YYDKDF (reference sequence). V lost 1 base to trimming and J lost 3 bases, with 10 bases between them. CDR3 amino acids: CATSRGGQGYEQYV. In DNA form, the CDR3 reads TGTGCCACCAGCAGAGGGGGGCAGGGCTACGAGCAGTACGTC.

J is TRBJ2-5 and V is TRBV6-5; a possible D gene is TRBD1 (6 bases). Germline values: CDR1 MNHEY, CDR2 SVGAGI. The ends were cut back, 2 bases at V and 4 bases at J, with 14 bases in the middle. This CDR3 spans 15 amino acids. CDR3 DNA sequence: TGTGCCAGCAGTTACCTTACAGGGAATGGAGAGACCCAGTACTTC. As protein: CASSYLTGNGETQYF.

This chain uses TRBV4-1 with TRBJ2-1; D gene uncertain. The CDR3 has 13 amino acids. The V and J ends lost 5 bases and 7 bases respectively, with 12 bases between them. Per germline, CDR1 MGHRA and CDR2 YSYEKL. As DNA, the CDR3 is TGCGCCAGCAGCTTTGGATGGGCTAATGAGCAGTTCTTC. This encodes CASSFGWANEQFF.

The chain employs TRBV2 and TRBJ1-1; 9 bases map to TRBD1. The CDR3 sequence is 16 residues long. V was pared by 10 bases and J by 5 bases, with 17 bases of the junction left unmatched. Germline values: CDR1 SNHLY, CDR2 FYNNEI. CDR3 in amino acids: CATQRDRGRGWTEAFF. The CDR3 DNA follows: TGTGCCACCCAAAGAGACAGGGGGAGAGGGTGGACTGAAGCTTTCTTT.

The chain carries TRBV5-6 and TRBJ1-5; D uncertain. V was pared by 3 bases and J by 11 bases, with 21 bases between. The germline gives CDR1 SGHDT, CDR2 YYEEEE. The CDR3 extends over 15 amino acids. Here the CDR3 DNA reads TGTGCCAGCAGCTCTTACGACTTAGACCCACCGTCCCAGCATTTT. This encodes CASSSYDLDPPSQHF.

The chain links TRBV18 to TRBJ2-7; TRBD1 matches at 8 bases. There are 14 residues in the CDR3. Germline V gives CDR1 KGHSH, CDR2 LQKENI. J was trimmed by 2 bases and V by 5 bases; bases with no gene match: 5. DNA for the CDR3: TGTGCCAGCTCAAGCCGGACAGGGCCCTACGAGCAGTACGTC. Encoded protein: CASSSRTGPYEQYV.

V and J are TRBV2 and TRBJ2-3; 9 nucleotides line up with TRBD2. Germline CDR1 is SNHLY and CDR2 is FYNNEI. There are 14 residues in the CDR3. Trimming cost V 5 bases and J 9 bases; bases outside gene matches: 9. The CDR3 region has the DNA TGTGCCAGCAGTAAGCGGGAGGAGAAAGAAACGCAGTATTTT. It translates to CASSKREEKETQYF.

In its sample, this clone was seen many times. The chain links TRBV28 to TRBJ2-1, with TRBD2 matching 8 bases. The CDR3 has 16 amino acids. Germline CDR1 reads MDHEN; CDR2 reads SYDVKM. V shed 5 bases and J 4 bases; nucleotides not matched to a gene: 10. DNA of the CDR3: TGTGCCAGCAGTGAGGGTCACGGGAGGGATTACAATGAGCAGTTCTTC. This translates into CASSEGHGRDYNEQFF. Complete variable domain (other parts from reference TRBV28 and TRBJ2-1): DVKVTQSSRYLVKRTGEKVFLECVQDMDHENMFWYRQDPGLGLRLIYFSYDVKMKEKGDIPEGYSVSREKKERFSLILESASTNQTSMYLCASSEGHGRDYNEQFFGPGTRLTVL.

The rearrangement uses TRBV7-9 and TRBJ2-1, with 8 positions matching TRBD2. CDR3 size: 18 residues. Per germline, CDR1 SEHNR and CDR2 FQNEAQ (reference sequence). J was trimmed by 4 bases and V by 5 bases; bases with no gene match: 16. CDR3 coding DNA: TGTGCCAGCAGCCCCGTGTCGGGGGGGGACGAGTTTTACAATGAGCAGTTCTTC. Translated, it gives CASSPVSGGDEFYNEQFF.

The rearrangement joins TRBV28 to TRBJ1-5; 11 positions match TRBD1. CDR3 length equals 16 residues. Germline values: CDR1 MDHEN, CDR2 SYDVKM. The V and J ends lost 6 bases and 7 bases, in that order; junction bases with no gene match: 11. The CDR3 sequence is CASSLRTGGLWQPQHF. CDR3 nucleotide sequence: TGTGCCAGCAGCCTCCGGACAGGGGGCTTATGGCAGCCCCAGCATTTT.

This chain connects TRBV10-2 to TRBJ1-2; D gene ambiguous. The CDR3 is made up of 19 amino acids. Per germline, CDR1 WSHSY and CDR2 SAAADI. V lost 0 bases and J 9 bases, leaving 29 bases between the germline ends. The CDR3 spells CASSESPLFPRESPICYTF. CDR3 DNA sequence: TGCGCCAGCAGTGAGTCTCCTCTCTTTCCCCGGGAGAGTCCCATTTGCTACACCTTC.

The chain carries TRBV5-4 and TRBJ1-2, with D unresolved. CDR3 length equals 11 residues. Germline CDR1 is SGHNT and CDR2 is YYREEE (reference sequence). V lost 5 bases and J lost 10, with 12 bases in between. DNA for the CDR3: TGTGCCAGCAGGTACACCGAAGACTACACCTTC. It yields the protein CASRYTEDYTF.

V and J are TRBV28 and TRBJ1-5; D unclear. The CDR3 has 14 residues. Trimming shortened V by 3 bases and J by 2 bases, and 8 bases separated the two germline ends. Germline CDR1 MDHEN, CDR2 SYDVKM. The CDR3 nucleotides are TGTGCCAGCAGTTTGGGAGGCGGCAATCAGCCCCAGCATTTT. Amino acid sequence: CASSLGGGNQPQHF.

The chain is built from TRBV19 and TRBJ2-6, with TRBD1 matching over 8 bases. V lost 5 bases, J lost 1 base, and 7 bases stayed unmatched. Looked up from germline, CDR1 is LNHDA and CDR2 is SQIVND (reference sequence). The CDR3 runs to 17 residues. This chain's CDR3 is CASSFWTGQSGANVLTF. CDR3 bases: TGTGCCAGTAGTTTCTGGACAGGGCAGTCTGGGGCCAACGTCCTGACTTTC.

The chain recombines TRBV6-5 with TRBJ2-4; D possibly corresponds to TRBD1 (6 bases). V lost 10 bases, J lost 8 bases, and 15 bases lay in between. This CDR3 has 12 residues. Germline CDR1 reads MNHEY; CDR2 reads SVGAGI. DNA for the CDR3: TGTGCCACCCAATCGGCAGGGGACATTCAGTACTTC. This codes for CATQSAGDIQYF.

The chain recombines TRBV19 with TRBJ2-7, with TRBD1 as a possible D gene (5 bases). Germline V gives CDR1 LNHDA, CDR2 SQIVND (reference sequence). With 6 bases removed from V and 2 bases from J, the gap between germline ends came to 14 bases. The length of the CDR3 is 14 residues. CDR3: CASSPNTGTYEQYV. DNA of the CDR3: TGTGCCAGTAGCCCGAATACAGGAACCTACGAGCAGTACGTC.

The chain recombines TRBV6-1 with TRBJ2-7; D gene ambiguous. V was shortened by 5 bases and J by 7 bases, with 18 bases between the two germline ends. Germline V gene data show CDR1 as MNHNS and CDR2 as SASEGT. This CDR3 region has 14 residues. Written as DNA, the CDR3 is TGTGCCAGCAGTCCCCTACAGAGTCCACGGGAGCAGTACGTC. This encodes CASSPLQSPREQYV.

This chain links TRBV6-5 with TRBJ2-1; 7 nucleotides agree with TRBD1. Germline V gene data show CDR1 as MNHEY and CDR2 as SVGAGI. This CDR3 has 14 amino acids. Losses at the gene ends were 2 bases for V and 8 bases for J; bases not matched to a gene: 6. The DNA of the CDR3 is TGTGCCAGCAGTTACCTTTCGACAGGGTATGAGCAGTTCTTC. Translated, it gives CASSYLSTGYEQFF.